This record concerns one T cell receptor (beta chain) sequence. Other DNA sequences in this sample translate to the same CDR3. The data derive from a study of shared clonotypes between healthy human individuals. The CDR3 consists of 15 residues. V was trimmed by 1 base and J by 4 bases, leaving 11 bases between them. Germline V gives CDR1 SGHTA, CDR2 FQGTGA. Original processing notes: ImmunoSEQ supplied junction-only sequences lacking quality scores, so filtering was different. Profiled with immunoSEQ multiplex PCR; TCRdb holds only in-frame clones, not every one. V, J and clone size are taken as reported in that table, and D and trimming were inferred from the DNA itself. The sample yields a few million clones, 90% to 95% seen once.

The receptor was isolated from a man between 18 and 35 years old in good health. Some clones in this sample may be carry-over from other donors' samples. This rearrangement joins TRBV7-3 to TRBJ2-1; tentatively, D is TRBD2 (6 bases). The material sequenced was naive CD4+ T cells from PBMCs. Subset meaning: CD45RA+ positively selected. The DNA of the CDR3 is TGTGCCAGCAGCTTAATTAGCGGAGCGTACAATGAGCAGTTCTTC. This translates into CASSLISGAYNEQFF.